This passage covers 6 T cell receptor beta chains from one sample sequenced in a study of cytomegalovirus exposure and HLA in healthy donors. This PCR relied on a set of 60 Vbeta primers and 13 Jbeta primers. The assay was immunoSEQ multiplex PCR, and TCRdb's table has in-frame clones only and misses some. The repertoire holds around 150,000 clones, with around 84% as singletons. The sample consisted of PBMCs. The receptors shown here come from a middle-aged woman in good health and CMV-seronegative.

This CDR3 is CASSFGAGAEAFF. CDR3 bases: TGTGCCAGCAGCTTTGGGGCCGGAGCTGAAGCTTTCTTT. The chain couples TRBV5-6 to TRBJ1-1, with D maybe TRBD1 (5 bases). CDR3 size: 13 residues. CDR1 and CDR2 from the germline V gene are SGHDT and YYEEEE. The V end was cut by 2 bases, the J end by 6 bases, with 11 bases between.

The chain couples TRBV7-9 to TRBJ1-2, with D perhaps TRBD1 (5 bases). The CDR3 is made up of 13 amino acids. Per the germline V gene, CDR1 is SEHNR and CDR2 is FQNEAQ (reference sequence). V was pared by 6 bases and J by 8 bases, with 16 bases between. CDR3 residues: CASRPTVMEGYTF. CDR3 in DNA: TGTGCCAGCAGACCGACAGTTATGGAAGGCTACACCTTC. Using reference TRBV7-9 and TRBJ1-2 for the parts outside the CDR3, the full variable domain is DTGVSQNPRHKITKRGQNVTFRCDPISEHNRLYWYRQTLGQGPEFLTYFQNEAQLEKSRLLSDRFSAERPKGSFSTLEIQRTEQGDSAMYLCASRPTVMEGYTFGSGTRLTVV.

The V and J genes are TRBV4-1 and TRBJ2-1; D is perhaps TRBD1 (5 bases). The CDR3 covers 16 residues. Trimming left V 1 base short and J 2 bases short, with 12 bases between. Looked up from germline, CDR1 is MGHRA and CDR2 is YSYEKL. CDR3 nucleotide sequence: TGCGCCAGCAGCCAAGGGGGCCTCACCCCCTACAATGAGCAGTTCTTC. Its protein product is CASSQGGLTPYNEQFF.

The chain recombines TRBV27 with TRBJ1-1; 8 positions match TRBD1. The CDR3 spans 14 residues. Germline assignment: CDR1 MNHEY and CDR2 SMNVEV (reference sequence). V shed 7 bases and J 0 bases; nucleotides not matched to a gene: 4. DNA of the CDR3: TGTGCCAGCAAAACAGGGGGACTGAACACTGAAGCTTTCTTT. Its protein product is CASKTGGLNTEAFF.

V usage is TRBV5-1 and J usage is TRBJ1-4; D is undetermined. The V gene's germline CDR1 is SGHRS and CDR2 YFSETQ. Deletions cut 4 bases from V and 7 bases from J, with 11 bases between. The CDR3 runs 13 residues. As DNA, the CDR3 is TGCGCCAGCAGCCCAACACCTGGTGAAAAACTGTTTTTT. Translation: CASSPTPGEKLFF.

The CDR3: CASEDGGTAYEQYF. As DNA, the CDR3 is TGTGCCAGCGAAGACGGGGGGACTGCCTACGAGCAGTACTTC. J is TRBJ2-7 and V is TRBV6-1; TRBD2 aligns across 7 bases. The CDR3 is 14 amino acids. V shed 8 bases and J 2 bases; nucleotides not matched to a gene: 9. CDR1 is MNHNS, CDR2 SASEGT, per germline.